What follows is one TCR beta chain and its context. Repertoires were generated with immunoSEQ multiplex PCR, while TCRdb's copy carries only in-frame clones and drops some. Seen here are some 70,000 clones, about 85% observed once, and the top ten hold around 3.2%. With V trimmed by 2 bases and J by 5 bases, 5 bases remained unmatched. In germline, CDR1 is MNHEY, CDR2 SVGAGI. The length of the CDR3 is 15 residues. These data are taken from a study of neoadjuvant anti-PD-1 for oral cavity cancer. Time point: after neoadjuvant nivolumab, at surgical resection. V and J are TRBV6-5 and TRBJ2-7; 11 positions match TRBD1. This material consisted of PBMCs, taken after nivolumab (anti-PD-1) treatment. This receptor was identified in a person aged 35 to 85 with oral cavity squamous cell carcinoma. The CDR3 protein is CASSYRTGGPHEQYF. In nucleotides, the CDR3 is TGTGCCAGCAGTTACCGGACAGGGGGCCCCCACGAGCAGTACTTC.